The rows below give T cell receptor beta chains drawn from one sample of a study of early T cells in non-severe SARS-CoV-2 infection. TCRdb re-called the 5' RACE reads with MiXCR, one entry per CDR3 protein. The table has tens of thousands of distinct CDR3 sequences, 9.5% to 13% seen once. Sequencing was done on a sample of whole blood. These receptor sequences come from an adult who was a healthcare worker with PCR-confirmed SARS-CoV-2 infection or an uninfected control (not recorded which). Each CDR3 is given with its conserved first and last residue. A D gene is named only where the DNA matches it firmly. Where a row states a size, it is once, few, many or the class of an expanded clone; other rows omit it.

v_call	d_call	j_call	cdr3_length	clone_size	cdr3_aa	cdr3_nt
TRBV5-1	.	TRBJ2-1	15	many	CASSPLQGANNEQFF	TGCGCCAGCAGCCCTCTCCAGGGTGCCAACAATGAGCAGTTCTTC
TRBV29-1	TRBD2	TRBJ2-7	14	many	CSVGGLAGSAWQYF	TGCAGCGTAGGGGGACTAGCGGGAAGCGCGTGGCAGTACTTC
TRBV30	.	TRBJ2-6	15	many	CAWNPGPRGANVLTF	TGTGCCTGGAATCCGGGGCCTAGGGGGGCCAACGTCCTGACTTTC
TRBV3-1	TRBD1	TRBJ2-1	13	few	CASTGQGRGEQFF	TGTGCCAGCACGGGACAGGGAAGAGGGGAGCAGTTCTTC
TRBV21-1	.	TRBJ2-2	16	.	CASSMRDREDTGELFF	TGTGCCAGCAGCATGAGGGACAGGGAGGACACCGGGGAGCTGTTTTTT
TRBV7-9	.	TRBJ2-5	13	.	CASSFRVWETQYF	TGTGCCAGCAGCTTCAGGGTATGGGAGACCCAGTACTTC
TRBV11-2	.	TRBJ2-1	12	few	CASSSDSNEQFF	TGTGCCAGCAGCTCGGACAGTAATGAGCAGTTCTTC
TRBV7-2	TRBD2	TRBJ2-3	16	.	CAGLAGGRGSTDTQYF	TGTGCCGGACTAGCGGGGGGTCGAGGGAGCACAGATACGCAGTATTTT
TRBV30	TRBD1	TRBJ1-5	16	.	CAWSVSGQGENQPQHF	TGTGCCTGGAGTGTATCGGGACAGGGGGAGAATCAGCCCCAGCATTTT
TRBV7-9	TRBD2	TRBJ2-7	16	medium-sized	CASSRGLAGTQTEQYF	TGTGCCAGCAGCCGAGGACTAGCGGGTACCCAAACCGAGCAGTACTTC
TRBV12-3/TRBV12-4	.	TRBJ2-4	15	many	CASSLVLGTPIGEYF	TGTGCCAGCAGTTTAGTACTCGGGACACCCATCGGGGAATACTTC
TRBV5-1	TRBD1	TRBJ1-1	14	.	CASSSGTGRTEAFF	TGCGCCAGCAGCTCCGGGACAGGGAGGACTGAAGCTTTCTTT
TRBV29-1	TRBD2	TRBJ2-5	14	many	CSVLGAGEQETQYF	TGCAGCGTTTTGGGAGCGGGGGAACAAGAGACCCAGTACTTC
TRBV29-1	.	TRBJ2-3	13	few	CSVRFTQGDTQYF	TGCAGCGTTCGGTTCACCCAGGGGGATACGCAGTATTTT
TRBV10-3	TRBD2	TRBJ2-3	15	many	CAISESSGSADTQYF	TGTGCCATCAGTGAGTCTAGCGGGAGTGCAGATACGCAGTATTTT
TRBV27	.	TRBJ2-7	15	.	CASSLTGTLSYEQYF	TGTGCCAGCAGTTTGACCGGGACTCTCTCCTACGAGCAGTACTTC